These 16 T cell receptor beta chains were all obtained from the same sample, sequenced in a study of graft-versus-host responses after intestinal transplantation. Measured with immunoSEQ multiplex PCR; TCRdb has only the in-frame clones, and not every one. The sample holds 95,000 to 150,000 clones, approximately 95% seen once. No antigen has been identified for these receptors. Source: unstimulated CD4+ T cells sorted from spleen or lymph node cells, taken before intestinal transplant. These receptors were taken from a human donor who received an intestinal transplant.

This clone came up a few times. The chain has TRBV7-9 and TRBJ2-1, with D possibly matching TRBD1 (5 bases). The germline V gene has CDR1 SEHNR and CDR2 FQNEAQ (reference sequence). V was trimmed by 5 bases and J by 10 bases, leaving 21 bases between them. CDR3 length equals 15 residues. The CDR3 DNA is TGTGCCAGCAGCCTATCTACTCCTGGGGCAGGGGAGCAGTTCTTC. Its translation is CASSLSTPGAGEQFF.

The genes are TRBV30 and TRBJ1-5; possible D gene TRBD1, 6 bases. The V end lost 2 bases, the J end lost 4 bases, and 9 bases lay between the germline ends. The CDR3 extends over 13 amino acids. CDR1 is GTSNPN and CDR2 is SVGIG in the germline V gene (reference sequence). CDR3 DNA sequence: TGTGCCTGGAGTTGGGGGCGAAATCAGCCCCAGCATTTT. Translating gives CAWSWGRNQPQHF.

This clone was observed a single time. This chain joins TRBV10-3 and TRBJ2-1, with 13 positions matching TRBD2. Looked up from germline, CDR1 is ENHRY and CDR2 is SYGVKD. The CDR3 is made up of 15 amino acids. With 5 bases clipped from V and 8 bases from J, the junction kept 6 bases outside the gene matches. This chain's CDR3 is CAISLGLAGADEQFF. The CDR3 bases are TGTGCCATCAGTCTAGGACTAGCGGGAGCGGATGAGCAGTTCTTC.

This sequence joins TRBV6-5 and TRBJ2-7, with D tentatively TRBD2 (6 bases). The CDR3 extends over 13 amino acids. Germline V gene lookup returns CDR1 MNHEY and CDR2 SVGAGI. Deletions cut 0 bases from V and 9 bases from J, with 12 bases between. CDR3 nucleotides: TGTGCCAGCAGTTACTCCGCTAGCGCCGTGCAGTACTTC. This translates into CASSYSASAVQYF.

The chain has TRBV6-5 and TRBJ2-1; 16 bases are shared with TRBD2. J gave up 15 bases and V 4 bases, and 12 bases lay outside the gene matches. Germline-derived CDR1 and CDR2 are MNHEY and SVGAGI. The CDR3 loop spans 16 amino acids. CDR3: CASSFSPGLAGGPPFF. CDR3 coding DNA: TGTGCCAGCAGTTTTTCTCCGGGACTAGCGGGAGGGCCCCCGTTCTTC.

The chain links TRBV6-7 to TRBJ1-2; TRBD1 matches at 7 bases. TRBV6-7 is classed as an ORF, of uncertain function. V was pared by 1 base and J by 8 bases, with 7 bases of the junction left unmatched. The CDR3 spans 14 residues. DNA of the CDR3: TGTGCCAGCAGTTACTACAGGGGTGCTAACGGCTACACCTTC. Translated, it gives CASSYYRGANGYTF.

The gene calls are TRBV11-3 and TRBJ2-3; the D gene is possibly TRBD2 (6 bases). The CDR3 has 14 residues. CDR1 is SGHNT, CDR2 YENEEA, per germline. Trimming took off 5 bases at V and 5 bases at J, with 14 bases between the two ends. CDR3 coding DNA: TGTGCCAGCAGCCCCGAGTGGGGGGAAGATACGCAGTATTTT. Translation: CASSPEWGEDTQYF.

J is TRBJ2-5 and V is TRBV9, with D possibly matching TRBD1 (6 bases). Germline V CDR1 and CDR2: SGDLS, YYNGEE. The CDR3 consists of 15 residues. The ends were cut back, 4 bases at V and 5 bases at J, with 18 bases in the middle. The CDR3 protein is CASSLIANRAETQYF. Here the CDR3 DNA reads TGTGCCAGCAGCCTCATTGCCAACAGGGCGGAGACCCAGTACTTC.

V is TRBV10-2 and J is TRBJ2-3, with TRBD1 matching over 7 bases. The V and J ends lost 8 bases and 5 bases, in that order; junction bases with no gene match: 7. Germline assignment: CDR1 WSHSY and CDR2 SAAADI. The CDR3 is 13 amino acids. The CDR3 DNA is TGCGCCAGCCGACAGGGTGGGGGAGATACGCAGTATTTT. It translates to CASRQGGGDTQYF.

The V call is TRBV7-3, the J call TRBJ1-2; D is unresolved. The CDR3 consists of 13 residues. Trimming shortened V by 4 bases and J by 9 bases, and 15 bases separated the two germline ends. Germline CDR1 SGHTA, CDR2 FQGTGA. As DNA, the CDR3 is TGTGCCAGCAGCTACTCGCCTGAACGGCGCTACACCTTC. Translated: CASSYSPERRYTF. Variable domain in full (rest from reference TRBV7-3 and TRBJ1-2): GAGVSQTPSNKVTEKGKYVELRCDPISGHTALYWYRQSLGQGPEFLIYFQGTGAADDSGLPNDRFFAVRPEGSVSTLKIQRTERGDSAVYLCASSYSPERRYTFGSGTRLTVV.

The chain is built from TRBV7-8 and TRBJ1-5; no clear D gene. Germline CDR1 is SGHVS and CDR2 is FQNEAQ. V lost 2 bases, J lost 0 bases, and 11 bases lay in between. This CDR3 is built from 16 residues. The CDR3 loop reads CASSLRADDSNQPQHF. DNA for the CDR3: TGTGCCAGCAGCTTACGGGCAGATGATAGCAATCAGCCCCAGCATTTT.

The genes are TRBV7-6 and TRBJ2-1, with TRBD2 identical over 10 bases. This CDR3 contains 16 residues. V shed 5 bases, J shed 1 base, and the junction held 5 bases outside the gene matches. Germline V gene data show CDR1 as SGHVS and CDR2 as FNYEAQ. The CDR3 here is CASSLGLAESYNEQFF. DNA of the CDR3: TGTGCCAGCAGCCTCGGACTAGCGGAATCCTACAATGAGCAGTTCTTC.

This chain connects TRBV28 to TRBJ1-5; possibly TRBD1 for D (5 bases). This CDR3 spans 16 amino acids. The V end lost 6 bases, the J end lost 6 bases, and 21 bases lay between the germline ends. CDR1 is MDHEN and CDR2 is SYDVKM in the germline V gene. The DNA for the CDR3 is TGTGCCAGCAGCCCTGGACAAACCGTAAGAGGTCAGCCCCAGCATTTT. This sequence encodes CASSPGQTVRGQPQHF.

The chain recombines TRBV6-5 with TRBJ1-2; D call uncertain. CDR1 is MNHEY, CDR2 SVGAGI, per germline. The length of the CDR3 is 14 residues. The germline V and J ends were trimmed by 2 bases and 6 bases, with 13 bases remaining between them. CDR3 protein: CASSYDPQVHGYTF. The DNA of the CDR3 is TGTGCCAGCAGTTACGACCCCCAGGTCCATGGCTACACCTTC.

Only one count was recorded for this clone. The rearrangement links TRBV15 to TRBJ1-4, with 8 bases fitting TRBD1. V lost 1 base and J lost 3; bases outside the gene matches: 4. Germline V gene sequence: CDR1 LNHNV, CDR2 YYDKDF (reference sequence). The CDR3 runs to 16 residues. CDR3 bases: TGTGCCACCAGCAGAGGGCAGGGGGCTGCTAATGAAAAACTGTTTTTT. Encoded protein: CATSRGQGAANEKLFF.

The chain is built from TRBV9 and TRBJ2-2; a possible D gene is TRBD1 (6 bases). The germline gives CDR1 SGDLS, CDR2 YYNGEE. The CDR3 runs to 15 residues. Between the trimmed V and J ends, which lost 5 bases and 2 bases, there was a span of 13 bases. CDR3 region: CASSRQGSNTGELFF. In nucleotides, the CDR3 is TGTGCCAGCAGTAGGCAGGGGTCCAACACCGGGGAGCTGTTTTTT.